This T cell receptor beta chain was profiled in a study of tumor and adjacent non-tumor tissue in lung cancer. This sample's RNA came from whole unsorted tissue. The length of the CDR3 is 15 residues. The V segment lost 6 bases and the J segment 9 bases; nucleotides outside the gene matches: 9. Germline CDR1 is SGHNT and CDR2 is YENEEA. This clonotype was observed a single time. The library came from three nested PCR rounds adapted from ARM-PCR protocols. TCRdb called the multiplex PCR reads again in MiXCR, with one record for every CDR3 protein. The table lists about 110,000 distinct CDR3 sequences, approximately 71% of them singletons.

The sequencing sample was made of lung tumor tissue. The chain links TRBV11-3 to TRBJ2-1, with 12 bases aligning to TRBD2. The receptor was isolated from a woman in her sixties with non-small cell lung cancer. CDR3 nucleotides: TGTGCCAGCAGTTACCTAGCGGGGGGGAAAATTGAGCAGTTCTTC. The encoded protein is CASSYLAGGKIEQFF.